Shown below are 26 T cell receptor beta chains from a single sample sequenced in a study of T cell responses to AZD1222 COVID-19 vaccine. The table came from immunoSEQ multiplex PCR; TCRdb's copy has only in-frame clones and leaves some out. Counted here are 120,000 or so clones, 85% to 90% occurring once; the ten biggest clones make up around 17%. Sequenced material: peripheral blood, taken 28 days after the second AZD1222 dose. The receptors stem from an adult who received the AZD1222 COVID-19 vaccine.

This clone occurred a few times. The V and J genes are TRBV7-8 and TRBJ2-7; 9 bases line up with TRBD2. In germline, CDR1 is SGHVS, CDR2 FQNEAQ. The CDR3 totals 19 residues. V lost 5 bases to trimming and J lost 0 bases; unmatched junction nucleotides: 17. Here the CDR3 DNA reads TGTGCCAGCAGCCCCAGCCCAGGGAGGCTAGCGGGGCTCTCCTACGAGCAGTACTTC. The encoded protein is CASSPSPGRLAGLSYEQYF.

The chain uses TRBV4-1 and TRBJ2-5; 12 bases match TRBD2. Germline V CDR1 and CDR2: MGHRA, YSYEKL. The trim removed 1 base at V and 10 bases at J, leaving 10 bases unmatched. CDR3 length equals 16 residues. This CDR3 is CASSQVWTSGARDQYF. The DNA for the CDR3 is TGCGCCAGCAGCCAAGTCTGGACTAGCGGGGCCCGGGACCAGTACTTC.

The gene calls are TRBV6-5 and TRBJ1-2; D not certain. The CDR3 spans 12 residues. In germline, CDR1 is MNHEY, CDR2 SVGAGI. V shed 6 bases and J shed 0 bases, with 5 bases lying between them. This chain's CDR3 is CASRPPNYGYTF. For the CDR3, the DNA is TGTGCCAGCAGACCCCCTAACTATGGCTACACCTTC.

V is TRBV28 and J is TRBJ1-2, with D possibly being TRBD1 (5 bases). Germline V CDR1 and CDR2: MDHEN, SYDVKM. V dropped 3 bases and J dropped 4 bases, with 21 bases sitting between them. CDR3 length: 17 amino acids. CDR3 loop: CASSLSLGPLRLYGYTF. The CDR3 nucleotides are TGTGCCAGCAGTTTGTCTTTGGGGCCTCTTAGACTCTATGGCTACACCTTC.

J is TRBJ2-2 and V is TRBV19; perhaps TRBD2 as D (6 bases). The germline V and J ends were trimmed by 8 bases and 0 bases, with 13 bases remaining between them. The germline gives CDR1 LNHDA, CDR2 SQIVND (reference sequence). The CDR3 contains 15 residues. The CDR3 DNA follows: TGTGCCAGTGAGGAGGGCACCGCGAACACCGGGGAGCTGTTTTTT. This translates into CASEEGTANTGELFF. The entire variable domain, with the rest obtained from reference TRBV19 and TRBJ2-2, is as follows: DGGITQSPKYLFRKEGQNVTLSCEQNLNHDAMYWYRQDPGQGLRLIYYSQIVNDFQKGDIAEGYSVSREKKESFPLTVTSAQKNPTAFYLCASEEGTANTGELFFGEGSRLTVL.

The chain uses TRBV7-2 and TRBJ1-5; D perhaps matches TRBD1 (5 bases). This CDR3 contains 13 residues. V was shortened by 5 bases and J by 15 bases, with 20 bases between the two germline ends. Germline CDR1 and CDR2: SGHTA and FQGNSA. In DNA form, the CDR3 reads TGTGCCAGCAGCCTTCAGTGGGGGGACCCCACGCATTTT. Translating gives CASSLQWGDPTHF.

The CDR3 sequence: CAGGTGITNTEAFF. DNA for the CDR3: TGTGCCGGTGGGACAGGGATTACGAACACTGAAGCTTTCTTT. V gene TRBV2 combines with J gene TRBJ1-1; 9 bases fit TRBD1. CDR1 is SNHLY and CDR2 is FYNNEI in the germline V gene. The CDR3 runs 14 residues. V was pared by 11 bases and J by 1 base, with 8 bases of the junction left unmatched.

J is TRBJ1-1 and V is TRBV21-1; the D call in the table, TRBD1, was not verified against the DNA. TRBV21-1 is marked as a pseudogene. CDR3 length: 19 residues. CDR3 region: CASSPRPVPGQGMNTEAFF. As DNA, the CDR3 is TGTGCCAGCAGCCCACGACCCGTACCGGGACAGGGCATGAACACTGAAGCTTTCTTT.

Of note for this clone: Since a much larger clone is just one base distant, this may be a read error. This rearrangement joins TRBV11-2 to TRBJ2-7, with D unclear. The length of the CDR3 is 12 residues. Germline CDR1 and CDR2: SGHAT and FQNNGV. V was pared by 4 bases and J by 0 bases, with 4 bases between. CDR3 in DNA: TGTGCCAGCAGCTCTGCCTCCTACGAGCAGTACTTC. It specifies CASSSASYEQYF.

The chain carries TRBV30 and TRBJ2-1, with D uncertain. V lost 0 bases to trimming and J lost 6 bases, with 9 bases between them. CDR1 is GTSNPN and CDR2 is SVGIG in the germline V gene (reference sequence). The CDR3 totals 13 residues. The CDR3 nucleotides are TGTGCCTGGAGTGTAAACAGACTCAATGAGCAGTTCTTC. Translated: CAWSVNRLNEQFF.

V gene TRBV4-2 combines with J gene TRBJ2-7, with 11 nucleotides matching TRBD1. The CDR3 consists of 17 residues. Germline V gene data show CDR1 as LGHNA and CDR2 as YNFKEQ. J was trimmed by 2 bases and V by 2 bases; bases with no gene match: 8. Written as DNA, the CDR3 is TGTGCCAGCAGCCAACCTTTTACGGGACAGGGGGCCTACGAGCAGTACTTC. It translates to CASSQPFTGQGAYEQYF.

V is TRBV6-2 or TRBV6-3 and J is TRBJ2-7; 10 bases are shared with TRBD1. Germline CDR1 MNHEY, CDR2 SVGEGT. The CDR3 is made up of 14 amino acids. After removal of 2 bases from V and 2 bases from J, the junction contained 0 bases not matched to a gene. The CDR3 here is CASSYGQGAYEQYF. The CDR3 DNA reads as TGTGCCAGCAGTTACGGACAGGGGGCCTACGAGCAGTACTTC.

This chain joins TRBV11-2 and TRBJ2-1; D ambiguous. Germline loops: CDR1 SGHAT, CDR2 FQNNGV. Trimming took off 0 bases at V and 2 bases at J, with 11 bases between the two ends. The CDR3 totals 16 residues. The CDR3 DNA reads as TGTGCCAGCAGCTTAGATCTTGGCGAACCCTACAATGAGCAGTTCTTC. It specifies CASSLDLGEPYNEQFF.

The chain is built from TRBV5-1 and TRBJ1-2; TRBD1 matches 7 bases. V was clipped by 0 bases and J by 4 bases; unmatched bases: 9. CDR1 and CDR2 from the germline V gene are SGHRS and YFSETQ. CDR3 length: 16 amino acids. CDR3 sequence (DNA): TGCGCCAGCAGCTTGGAGACAGGGCGGGTGGCCTATGGCTACACCTTC. Translated, it gives CASSLETGRVAYGYTF.

This chain uses TRBV28 with TRBJ1-1; D ambiguous. Germline V gives CDR1 MDHEN, CDR2 SYDVKM. The CDR3 runs to 12 residues. V gave up 2 bases and J gave up 6 bases, with 7 bases separating them. The chain's CDR3 is CASSLSVSEAFF. The CDR3 DNA reads as TGTGCCAGCAGTTTAAGTGTGTCTGAAGCTTTCTTT.

The count of this clone is one. The gene calls are TRBV18 and TRBJ1-2; 7 nucleotides agree with TRBD1. Trimming removed 4 bases from V and 1 base from J; junction bases left unmatched: 3. The germline V gene has CDR1 KGHSH and CDR2 LQKENI. The length of the CDR3 is 14 residues. The CDR3 DNA sequence: TGTGCCAGCTCACAGGGGGACAGTAACTATGGCTACACCTTC. It codes for CASSQGDSNYGYTF.

The chain carries TRBV7-2 and TRBJ2-3; D possibly corresponds to TRBD1 (5 bases). In germline, CDR1 is SGHTA, CDR2 FQGNSA. The CDR3 extends over 16 amino acids. Trimming removed 5 bases from V and 1 base from J, with 16 bases in between. CDR3 protein: CASSALRGPGTDTQYF. In nucleotides, the CDR3 is TGTGCCAGCAGCGCCCTAAGGGGCCCGGGCACAGATACGCAGTATTTT.

The table lists this clone with a count of one. The chain links TRBV30 to TRBJ1-3; 8 bases are shared with TRBD1. The CDR3 loop spans 13 amino acids. Germline V gene data show CDR1 as GTSNPN and CDR2 as SVGIG (reference sequence). V shed 8 bases, J shed 2 bases, and the junction held 5 bases outside the gene matches. The CDR3 DNA is TGTGCCCAAAAGACAGGGGCTGGAAACACCATATATTTT. Translated: CAQKTGAGNTIYF.

The CDR3 loop reads CASGLTGSGNEQFF. For the CDR3, the DNA is TGTGCTAGTGGCCTGACAGGGAGCGGCAATGAGCAGTTCTTC. The chain is built from TRBV12-5 and TRBJ2-1, with 7 bases that match TRBD1. Germline V gene data show CDR1 as LGHNT and CDR2 as FRNRAP. The CDR3 consists of 14 residues. V trimming: 6 bases; J trimming: 6 bases; junction bases outside the gene matches: 8.

The V call is TRBV28, the J call TRBJ2-7; D may correspond to TRBD1 or TRBD2 (5 bases each). V was clipped by 5 bases and J by 6 bases, with 20 bases between them. CDR1 and CDR2 (germline): MDHEN, SYDVKM. This CDR3 spans 15 amino acids. The CDR3 sequence: CASSLPGTVPIEQYF. The DNA of the CDR3 is TGTGCCAGCAGTCTCCCGGGGACCGTCCCCATCGAGCAGTACTTC.

In its sample, this clone was seen once. V and J are TRBV19 and TRBJ2-1, with 13 bases lining up with TRBD2. The CDR3 is 16 amino acids. V lost 4 bases, J lost 8 bases, and 8 bases stayed unmatched. The germline CDR1 and CDR2 sequences are LNHDA and SQIVND (reference sequence). The CDR3 spells CASSTELAGGRDEQFF. The CDR3 DNA follows: TGTGCCAGTAGTACAGAACTAGCGGGGGGGAGGGATGAGCAGTTCTTC.

V is TRBV5-4 and J is TRBJ2-1; 10 nucleotides line up with TRBD2. The V gene's germline CDR1 is SGHNT and CDR2 YYREEE (reference sequence). V trimming: 0 bases; J trimming: 6 bases; junction bases outside the gene matches: 9. This CDR3 contains 17 residues. CDR3: CASSLVSGGAFVNEQFF. The CDR3 DNA is TGTGCCAGCAGCTTGGTGAGCGGGGGGGCATTCGTCAATGAGCAGTTCTTC.

This sequence joins TRBV19 and TRBJ1-5; 9 nucleotides line up with TRBD1. Germline V gene lookup returns CDR1 LNHDA and CDR2 SQIVND (reference sequence). Trimming took 1 base from V and 5 from J; bases not matched to a gene: 6. The length of the CDR3 is 16 residues. In DNA, the CDR3 is TGTGCCAGTAGTATAGTCGACAGGGGGATATATCAGCCCCAGCATTTT. This gives the protein CASSIVDRGIYQPQHF.

The chain employs TRBV6-5 and TRBJ2-7; no clear D. The CDR3 has 15 amino acids. The V end lost 7 bases, the J end lost 1 base, and 17 bases lay between the germline ends. Germline loops: CDR1 MNHEY, CDR2 SVGAGI. The CDR3 region is CASTNPGRLSYEQYF. The CDR3 DNA reads TGTGCCAGCACCAACCCAGGCAGGTTGTCCTACGAGCAGTACTTC.

The V call is TRBV1, the J call TRBJ2-2; TRBD2, the D gene given by the table, was not confirmed from the DNA. TRBV1 is labeled a pseudogene. CDR3 length equals 15 residues. As DNA, the CDR3 is TGCACCAGCAGCCAACCCGTGCGGGCCGGCGGGGAGCTGTTTTTT. Encoded protein: CTSSQPVRAGGELFF.

The chain couples TRBV1 to TRBJ2-7; the DNA was not used to check the table's D call, TRBD2. TRBV1 is tagged as a pseudogene. CDR3 length equals 15 residues. The CDR3 sequence is CTSSQAPGLDYEQYF. Here the CDR3 DNA reads TGCACCAGCAGCCAAGCTCCGGGACTAGACTACGAGCAGTACTTC.